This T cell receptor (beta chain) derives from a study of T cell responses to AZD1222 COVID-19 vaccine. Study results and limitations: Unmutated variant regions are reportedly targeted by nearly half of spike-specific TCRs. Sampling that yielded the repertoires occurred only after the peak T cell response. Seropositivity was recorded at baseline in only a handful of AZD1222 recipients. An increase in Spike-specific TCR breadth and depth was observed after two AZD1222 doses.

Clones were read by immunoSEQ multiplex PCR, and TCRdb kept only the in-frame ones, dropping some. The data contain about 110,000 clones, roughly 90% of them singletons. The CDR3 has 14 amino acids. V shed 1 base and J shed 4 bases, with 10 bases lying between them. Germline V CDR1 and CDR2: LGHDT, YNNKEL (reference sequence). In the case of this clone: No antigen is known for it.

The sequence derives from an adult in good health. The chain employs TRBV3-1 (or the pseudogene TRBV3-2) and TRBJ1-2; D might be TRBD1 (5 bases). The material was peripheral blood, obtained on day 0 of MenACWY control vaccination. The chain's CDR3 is CASSQGYRTYGYTF. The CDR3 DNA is TGTGCCAGCAGCCAAGGGTACAGGACCTATGGCTACACCTTC.